The next 20 T cell receptor beta chains were all read from a single sample in a study of shared clonotypes between healthy human individuals. Some clones are missing from TCRdb's copy, which holds only in-frame ones; the method was immunoSEQ multiplex PCR. The sample consists of under 2,000,000 clones, 85% to 95% of them appearing once. Only CD45RO-negative cells positively selected for CCR7 counted as naive CD8 cells, so terminally differentiated effector memory CD45RA+ cells were excluded. Source material: naive CD8+ T cells sorted from blood. These receptors were taken from a young man in good health.

The J gene is TRBJ2-1, the V gene TRBV2; perhaps TRBD1 as D (5 bases). The CDR3 is made up of 17 amino acids. V was clipped by 3 bases and J by 3 bases, with 18 bases between them. Germline V lookup: CDR1 SNHLY, CDR2 FYNNEI. The DNA for the CDR3 is TGTGCCAGCAGTGAGGACCCCACAGGCGGCTACTACAATGAGCAGTTCTTC. Protein sequence: CASSEDPTGGYYNEQFF.

This chain uses TRBV19 with TRBJ2-7; D not resolved. This CDR3 spans 12 amino acids. Per the germline V gene, CDR1 is LNHDA and CDR2 is SQIVND (reference sequence). Trimming cost V 4 bases and J 4 bases, with 8 bases left between them. CDR3 nucleotide sequence: TGTGCCAGTAGTAAGGACCATTACGAGCAGTACTTC. It specifies CASSKDHYEQYF.

Concerning this clone itself: This same CDR3 is encoded by further DNA sequences in the sample. V is TRBV6-5 and J is TRBJ2-7; TRBD1 agrees at 7 bases. Trimming cost V 5 bases and J 7 bases; bases outside gene matches: 2. The CDR3 spans 11 residues. Germline values: CDR1 MNHEY, CDR2 SVGAGI. CDR3 coding DNA: TGTGCCAGCAGTGAGACAGGGGAGCAGTACTTC. Translation: CASSETGEQYF.

In nucleotides, the CDR3 is TGCGCCAGCAGTGAGTCAAGACTAGCGGGGGACGAGCAGTACTTC. This translates into CASSESRLAGDEQYF. The genes are TRBV10-2 and TRBJ2-7; 12 bases agree with TRBD2. The CDR3 sequence is 15 residues long. Germline V lookup: CDR1 WSHSY, CDR2 SAAADI. V lost 0 bases, J lost 5 bases, and 2 bases stayed unmatched.

The chain is built from TRBV27 and TRBJ1-6; maybe TRBD1 (5 bases). This CDR3 has 13 residues. CDR1 is MNHEY and CDR2 is SMNVEV in the germline V gene (reference sequence). Trimming pared 4 bases from V and 8 bases from J, leaving 9 bases between. DNA of the CDR3: TGTGCCAGCAGTTGGCAGGGTGATTCACCCCTCCACTTT. Encoded protein: CASSWQGDSPLHF.

The J gene is TRBJ2-7, the V gene TRBV28; 8 nucleotides line up with TRBD1. There are 13 residues in the CDR3. Germline V lookup: CDR1 MDHEN, CDR2 SYDVKM. The J segment lost 6 bases and the V segment lost 6 bases, leaving 7 bases of the junction unmatched. CDR3 residues: CASSPTGDPEQYF. The CDR3 DNA reads as TGTGCCAGCAGCCCGACAGGGGACCCCGAGCAGTACTTC.

A remark on this clone: Additional DNA sequences in this sample encode the identical CDR3. J is TRBJ2-7 and V is TRBV4-3; 10 bases agree with TRBD2. There are 16 residues in the CDR3. Germline V gene sequence: CDR1 LGHNA, CDR2 YSLEER. With V trimmed by 0 bases and J by 0 bases, 2 bases remained unmatched. Here the CDR3 DNA reads TGCGCCAGCAGCCAAGATAGGACTAGCGGCTCCTACGAGCAGTACTTC. Translating it yields CASSQDRTSGSYEQYF.

In nucleotides, the CDR3 is TGTGCCAGTTCGAGGCCGGGGACAGGGACTTACACTGAAGCTTTCTTT. Its translation: CASSRPGTGTYTEAFF. V is TRBV5-4 and J is TRBJ1-1; 9 bases agree with TRBD1. The CDR3 sequence is 16 residues long. The V segment lost 8 bases and the J segment 3 bases; nucleotides outside the gene matches: 14. Germline CDR1 SGHNT, CDR2 YYREEE (reference sequence).

This chain links TRBV27 with TRBJ2-5, with TRBD1 matching 7 bases. J gave up 2 bases and V 5 bases, and 11 bases lay outside the gene matches. The CDR3 totals 16 residues. Germline V gene data show CDR1 as MNHEY and CDR2 as SMNVEV (reference sequence). The DNA of the CDR3 is TGTGCCAGCAGTATCTCGGGACAGTACTCTCAAGAGACCCAGTACTTC. Its translation is CASSISGQYSQETQYF.

The V call is TRBV15, the J call TRBJ2-5, with TRBD2 identical over 7 bases. After removal of 2 bases from V and 13 bases from J, the junction contained 22 bases not matched to a gene. CDR1 and CDR2 (germline): LNHNV, YYDKDF (reference sequence). CDR3 size: 17 residues. CDR3: CATSRQWTRQENARGYF. The CDR3 nucleotides are TGTGCCACCAGCAGACAATGGACTAGACAAGAGAATGCTCGAGGGTACTTC.

This clone was observed a single time. This chain links TRBV7-9 with TRBJ1-1; D is unclear. Per germline, CDR1 SEHNR and CDR2 FQNEAQ (reference sequence). V was cut by 0 bases and J by 4 bases, with 3 bases left in between. CDR3 length: 12 residues. The chain's CDR3 is CASSLAATEAFF. CDR3 nucleotide sequence: TGTGCCAGCAGCTTAGCCGCCACTGAAGCTTTCTTT.

As DNA, the CDR3 is TGCGCCAGCAGTGAGGAATCCCCTACATTTGACGAGCAGTACTTC. Its protein is CASSEESPTFDEQYF. V and J are TRBV10-1 and TRBJ2-7; D gene uncertain. The ends were cut back, 2 bases at V and 5 bases at J, with 16 bases in the middle. Germline V gives CDR1 WNHNN, CDR2 SYGVQD (reference sequence). This CDR3 region has 15 residues.

This chain connects TRBV4-1 to TRBJ2-7; D tentatively reads TRBD1 or TRBD2 (6 bases each). The germline V gene encodes CDR1 MGHRA and CDR2 YSYEKL. This CDR3 region has 18 residues. V was shortened by 3 bases and J by 4 bases, with 25 bases between the two germline ends. CDR3 in DNA: TGCGCCAGCAGCCACCAAATAGGAGGGGGGAATAGTGGATACGAGCAGTACTTC. It codes for CASSHQIGGGNSGYEQYF.

This clone came up once. The V gene is TRBV6-1, the J gene TRBJ1-1; 7 bases map to TRBD1. The trim removed 1 base at V and 8 bases at J, leaving 4 bases unmatched. This CDR3 contains 13 residues. Germline V gene lookup returns CDR1 MNHNS and CDR2 SASEGT. The CDR3 DNA is TGTGCCAGCAGTGAAGTTTTGACAGGGGAAGCTTTCTTT. Amino acid sequence: CASSEVLTGEAFF.

The chain has TRBV9 and TRBJ2-3; D is unresolved. Germline V lookup: CDR1 SGDLS, CDR2 YYNGEE. This CDR3 has 15 amino acids. Trimming removed 0 bases at V and 2 bases at J, with 10 bases between. CDR3 region: CASSVVREYTDTQYF. CDR3 nucleotides: TGTGCCAGCAGCGTAGTTCGAGAATACACAGATACGCAGTATTTT. Full variable domain (rest looked up from reference TRBV9 and TRBJ2-3): DSGVTQTPKHLITATGQRVTLRCSPRSGDLSVYWYQQSLDQGLQFLIQYYNGEERAKGNILERFSAQQFPDLHSELNLSSLELGDSALYFCASSVVREYTDTQYFGPGTRLTVL.

The chain links TRBV19 to TRBJ1-5; D is uncertain. CDR1 is LNHDA, CDR2 SQIVND, per germline (reference sequence). V was clipped by 5 bases and J by 0 bases, with 20 bases between them. The CDR3 has 18 amino acids. Written as DNA, the CDR3 is TGTGCCAGTAGTCCTCCCACCGGACGCCGCAATAGCAATCAGCCCCAGCATTTT. It encodes CASSPPTGRRNSNQPQHF.

This chain connects TRBV5-4 to TRBJ2-5; D remains unclear. The germline V gene has CDR1 SGHNT and CDR2 YYREEE (reference sequence). Deletions cut 6 bases from V and 5 bases from J, with 8 bases between. The CDR3 sequence is 11 residues long. The CDR3 spells CASTYGETQYF. The CDR3 nucleotides are TGTGCCAGCACATACGGGGAGACCCAGTACTTC.

CDR3: CASSLDKGQGAYEQYF. Written as DNA, the CDR3 is TGTGCCAGCAGTTTAGATAAGGGACAGGGGGCCTACGAGCAGTACTTC. The V and J genes are TRBV28 and TRBJ2-7, with 11 bases aligning to TRBD1. The CDR3 spans 16 residues. Unmatched junction bases numbered 5, after V lost 2 bases and J lost 2 bases. CDR1 is MDHEN and CDR2 is SYDVKM in the germline V gene.

The chain links TRBV5-6 to TRBJ2-1; D is perhaps TRBD1 (7 bases). The CDR3 length is 13 residues. Germline assignment: CDR1 SGHDT and CDR2 YYEEEE. Trimming took 4 bases from V and 5 from J, leaving 10 bases between them. The CDR3 protein is CASSPGGNNEQFF. The CDR3 nucleotides read TGTGCCAGCAGCCCAGGGGGGAACAATGAGCAGTTCTTC.

The chain employs TRBV7-6 and TRBJ2-1, with D possibly matching TRBD2 (5 bases). Germline-derived CDR1 and CDR2 are SGHVS and FNYEAQ. The V gene lost 1 base and the J gene lost 9 bases, with 19 bases spanning the gap. The CDR3 extends over 16 amino acids. The CDR3: CASSLGVARGTGEQFF. CDR3 in DNA: TGTGCCAGCAGCTTAGGAGTAGCCCGGGGTACGGGTGAGCAGTTCTTC. The whole variable domain, filled in from reference TRBV7-6 and TRBJ2-1, reads GAGVSQSPRYKVTKRGQDVALRCDPISGHVSLYWYRQALGQGPEFLTYFNYEAQQDKSGLPNDRFSAERPEGSISTLTIQRTEQRDSAMYRCASSLGVARGTGEQFFGPGTRLTVL.